The following is a T cell receptor beta chain sequence with its context. This sample is part of a study of control samples from healthy donors and cancer patients. Profiled with immunoSEQ multiplex PCR; TCRdb holds only in-frame clones, not every one. The sample consists of 110,000 to 150,000 clones, 75% to 95% of them appearing once. The V end lost 2 bases, the J end lost 6 bases, and 7 bases lay between the germline ends. Per germline, CDR1 SGHRS and CDR2 YFSETQ. The CDR3 loop spans 12 amino acids. The chain has TRBV5-1 and TRBJ2-3; D not certain. The sample taken for sequencing was blood. This receptor was obtained from a man younger than 35 in good health. The CDR3 spells CASSLSLDTQYF. For the CDR3, the DNA is TGCGCCAGCAGCTTAAGCTTGGATACGCAGTATTTT.